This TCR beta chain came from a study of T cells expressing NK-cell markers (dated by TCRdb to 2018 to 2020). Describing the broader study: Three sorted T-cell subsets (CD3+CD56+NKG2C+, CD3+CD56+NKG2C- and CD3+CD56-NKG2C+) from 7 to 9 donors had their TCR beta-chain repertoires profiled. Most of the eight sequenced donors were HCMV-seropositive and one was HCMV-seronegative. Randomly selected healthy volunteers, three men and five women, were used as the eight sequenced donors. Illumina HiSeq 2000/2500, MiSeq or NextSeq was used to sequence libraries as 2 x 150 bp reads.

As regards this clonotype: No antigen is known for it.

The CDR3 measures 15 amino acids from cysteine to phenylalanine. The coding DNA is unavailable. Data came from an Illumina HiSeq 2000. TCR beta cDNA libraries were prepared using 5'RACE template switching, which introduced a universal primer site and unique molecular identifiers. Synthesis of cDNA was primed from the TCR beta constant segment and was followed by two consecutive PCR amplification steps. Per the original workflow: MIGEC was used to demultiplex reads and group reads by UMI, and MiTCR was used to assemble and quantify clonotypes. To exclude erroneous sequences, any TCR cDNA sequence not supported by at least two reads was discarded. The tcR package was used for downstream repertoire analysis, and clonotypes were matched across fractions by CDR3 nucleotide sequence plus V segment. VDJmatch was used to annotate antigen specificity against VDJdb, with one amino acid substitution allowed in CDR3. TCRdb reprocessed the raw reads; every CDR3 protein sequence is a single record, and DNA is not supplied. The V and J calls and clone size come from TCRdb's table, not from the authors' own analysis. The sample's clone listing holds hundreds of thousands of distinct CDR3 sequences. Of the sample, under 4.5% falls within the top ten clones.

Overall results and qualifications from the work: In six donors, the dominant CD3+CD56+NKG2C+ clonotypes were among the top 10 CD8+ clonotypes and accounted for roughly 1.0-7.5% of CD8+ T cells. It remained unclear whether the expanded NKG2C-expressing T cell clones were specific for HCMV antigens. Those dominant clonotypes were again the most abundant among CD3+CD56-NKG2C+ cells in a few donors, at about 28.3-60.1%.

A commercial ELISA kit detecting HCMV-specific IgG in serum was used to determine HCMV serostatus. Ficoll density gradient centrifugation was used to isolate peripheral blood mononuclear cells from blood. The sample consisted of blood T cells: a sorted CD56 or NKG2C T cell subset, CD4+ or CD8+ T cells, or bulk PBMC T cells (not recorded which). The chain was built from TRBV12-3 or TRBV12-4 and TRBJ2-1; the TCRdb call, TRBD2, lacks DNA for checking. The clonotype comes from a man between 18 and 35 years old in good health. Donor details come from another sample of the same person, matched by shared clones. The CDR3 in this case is CASGDPSGRRDEQFF.